Each of the 5 T cell receptor beta chains below was sequenced from the same sample in a study of T cells in Graves' hyperthyroidism and ophthalmopathy. Amplification of TCR beta CDR3 regions was performed using RNA transcripts as template. First-round RT-PCR of the TCR CDR3 relied on the HTBI primer set. TCRdb ran MiXCR on the multiplex PCR reads and lists one entry per CDR3 protein. The sample comprises about 520,000 distinct CDR3 sequences, approximately 24% of which are singletons, and approximately 11% rests with the top ten. The source material was blood. Receptor source: a woman aged 25 to 45 with Graves' ophthalmopathy.

This chain connects TRBV19 to TRBJ1-2; D may be TRBD1 (6 bases). V was pared by 2 bases and J by 4 bases, with 11 bases between. The CDR3 runs to 14 residues. Germline CDR1 and CDR2: LNHDA and SQIVND (reference sequence). The CDR3 reads CASSIQQGGYGYTF. The CDR3 DNA reads as TGTGCCAGTAGTATACAACAGGGCGGCTATGGCTACACCTTC. The whole variable domain, remainder taken from reference TRBV19 and TRBJ1-2, is DGGITQSPKYLFRKEGQNVTLSCEQNLNHDAMYWYRQDPGQGLRLIYYSQIVNDFQKGDIAEGYSVSREKKESFPLTVTSAQKNPTAFYLCASSIQQGGYGYTFGSGTRLTVV.

This clonotype was recorded at least ten times. J is TRBJ1-3 and V is TRBV29-1; D remains ambiguous. The CDR3 has 11 amino acids. Trimming pared 3 bases from V and 4 bases from J, leaving 4 bases between. The V gene's germline CDR1 is SQVTM and CDR2 ANQGSEA. This CDR3 reads CSVEGGNTIYF. The CDR3 DNA sequence: TGCAGCGTTGAGGGGGGAAACACCATATATTTT.

A few counts support this clonotype. This rearrangement joins TRBV18 to TRBJ1-5, with D perhaps TRBD1 (6 bases). V gave up 4 bases and J gave up 5 bases, with 6 bases separating them. Germline CDR1 KGHSH, CDR2 LQKENI. The CDR3 runs 12 residues. This CDR3 reads CASSRQDQPQHF. The CDR3 nucleotides read TGTGCCAGCTCACGACAGGATCAGCCCCAGCATTTT.

The rearrangement joins TRBV20-1 to TRBJ1-1, with a possible D match to TRBD1 (6 bases). The CDR3 sequence is 10 residues long. Germline V lookup: CDR1 DFQATT, CDR2 SNEGSKA (reference sequence). V lost 5 bases to trimming and J lost 11 bases, with 12 bases between them. DNA for the CDR3: TGCAGTGCTGTACAGGGATGGGCTTTCTTT. As protein: CSAVQGWAFF.

This rearrangement joins TRBV6-2 or TRBV6-3 to TRBJ2-3, with D unresolved. CDR1 is MNHEY and CDR2 is SVGEGT in the germline V gene. Trimming left V 0 bases short and J 4 bases short, with 17 bases between. CDR3 length equals 17 residues. In nucleotides, the CDR3 is TGTGCCAGCAGTTACTCTCCCCCAGGCCCTGTACCAGATACGCAGTATTTT. Its protein is CASSYSPPGPVPDTQYF.